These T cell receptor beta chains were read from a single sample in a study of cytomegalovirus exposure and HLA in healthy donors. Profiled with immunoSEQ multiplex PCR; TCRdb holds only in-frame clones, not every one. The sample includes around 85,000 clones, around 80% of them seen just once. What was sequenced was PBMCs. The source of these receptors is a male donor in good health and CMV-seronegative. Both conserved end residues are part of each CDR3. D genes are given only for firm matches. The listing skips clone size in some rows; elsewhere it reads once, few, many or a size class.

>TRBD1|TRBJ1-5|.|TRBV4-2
CASSQRTGSNQPQHF
TGTGCCAGCAGCCAAAGGACAGGGAGCAATCAGCCCCAGCATTTT
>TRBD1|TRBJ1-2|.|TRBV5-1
CASSPGTANYGYTF
TGCGCCAGCAGCCCCGGGACAGCGAACTATGGCTACACCTTC
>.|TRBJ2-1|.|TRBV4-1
CASSQIPGGGGDEQFF
TGCGCCAGCAGCCAAATCCCTGGAGGGGGAGGGGATGAGCAGTTCTTC
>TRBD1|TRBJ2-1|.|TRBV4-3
CASSRQTGQGFHEQFF
TGCGCCAGCAGCCGCCAGACGGGACAGGGGTTCCATGAGCAGTTCTTC
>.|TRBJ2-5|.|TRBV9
CASSVDRDQETQYF
TGTGCCAGCAGCGTCGACAGAGACCAAGAGACCCAGTACTTC
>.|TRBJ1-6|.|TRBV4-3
CASSRDLMTGYNSPLHF
TGCGCCAGCAGCCGAGACCTAATGACGGGATATAATTCACCCCTCCACTTT
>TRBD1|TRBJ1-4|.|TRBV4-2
CASSHTGGTDEKLFF
TGTGCCAGCAGCCACACAGGGGGCACTGATGAAAAACTGTTTTTT
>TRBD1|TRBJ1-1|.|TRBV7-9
CASSRTGVGNTEAFF
TGTGCCAGCAGCCGGACAGGGGTGGGGAACACTGAAGCTTTCTTT
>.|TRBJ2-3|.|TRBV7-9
CASSLASWAPAQYF
TGTGCCAGCAGCTTGGCCTCTTGGGCCCCGGCCCAGTATTTT
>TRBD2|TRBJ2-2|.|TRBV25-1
CASSDPGSGRSTGELFF
TGTGCCAGCAGTGACCCCGGAAGCGGGAGGTCGACCGGGGAGCTGTTTTTT
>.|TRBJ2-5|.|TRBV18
CASSSNQETQYF
TGTGCCAGCTCATCCAACCAAGAGACCCAGTACTTC
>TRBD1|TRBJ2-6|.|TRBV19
CASRQIGTGTSGANVLTF
TGTGCCAGTAGACAAATCGGGACAGGGACTTCTGGGGCCAACGTCCTGACTTTC
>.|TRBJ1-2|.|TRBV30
CAWSPLSLGYTF
TGTGCCTGGAGTCCACTAAGTCTAGGCTACACCTTC
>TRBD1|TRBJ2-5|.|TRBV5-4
CASNRGYRNQETQYF
TGTGCCAGCAACAGGGGGTATCGGAACCAAGAGACCCAGTACTTC
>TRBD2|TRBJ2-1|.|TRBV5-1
CASTRSSGGARGEQFF
TGCGCCAGCACCCGTTCTAGCGGGGGGGCCAGGGGTGAGCAGTTCTTC
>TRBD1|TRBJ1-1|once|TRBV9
CASCSGQLNTEAFF
TGTGCCAGCTGTTCGGGACAGTTGAACACTGAAGCTTTCTTT
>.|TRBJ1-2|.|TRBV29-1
CSVEGGEYGYTF
TGCAGCGTTGAGGGGGGAGAGTATGGCTACACCTTC
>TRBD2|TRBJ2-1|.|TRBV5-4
CASNLAGGVYNEQFF
TGTGCCAGCAATCTGGCGGGAGGGGTCTACAATGAGCAGTTCTTC
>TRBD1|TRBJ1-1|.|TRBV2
CATGQGLTEAFF
TGTGCCACCGGACAGGGGTTGACTGAAGCTTTCTTT
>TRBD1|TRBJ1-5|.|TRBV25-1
CASSEDTGGNQPQHF
TGTGCCAGCAGTGAGGATACAGGGGGCAATCAGCCCCAGCATTTT
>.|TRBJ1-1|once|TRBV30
CAWSRGGQSEAFF
TGTGCCTGGAGTAGGGGGGGCCAGAGTGAAGCTTTCTTT
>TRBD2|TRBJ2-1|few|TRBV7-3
CASSSGLPYNEQFF
TGTGCCAGCAGCTCGGGACTACCCTACAATGAGCAGTTCTTC
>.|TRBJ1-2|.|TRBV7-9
CASSSPSVRAYGYTF
TGTGCCAGCAGCTCTCCCTCCGTGAGGGCCTATGGCTACACCTTC
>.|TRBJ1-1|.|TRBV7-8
CASRTTRRGGPRNTEAFF
TGTGCCAGCAGAACGACGAGAAGGGGGGGCCCAAGGAACACTGAAGCTTTCTTT
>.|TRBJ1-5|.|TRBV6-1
CASRDQKGVPAQHF
TGTGCCAGCAGGGACCAAAAGGGGGTCCCAGCCCAGCATTTT